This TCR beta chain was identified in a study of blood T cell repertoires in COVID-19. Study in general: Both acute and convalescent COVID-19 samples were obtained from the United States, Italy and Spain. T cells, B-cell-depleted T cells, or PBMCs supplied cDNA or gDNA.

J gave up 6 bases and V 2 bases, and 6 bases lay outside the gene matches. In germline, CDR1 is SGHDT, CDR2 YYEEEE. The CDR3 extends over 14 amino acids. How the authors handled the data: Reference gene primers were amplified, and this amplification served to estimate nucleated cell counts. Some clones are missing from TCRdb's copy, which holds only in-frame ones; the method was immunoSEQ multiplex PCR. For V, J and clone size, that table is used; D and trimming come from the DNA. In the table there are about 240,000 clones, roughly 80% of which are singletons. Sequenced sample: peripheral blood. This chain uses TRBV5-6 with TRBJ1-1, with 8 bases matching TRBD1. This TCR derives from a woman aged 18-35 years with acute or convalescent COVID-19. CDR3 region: CASSFGQGSPEAFF. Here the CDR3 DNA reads TGTGCCAGCAGCTTCGGACAGGGATCCCCTGAAGCTTTCTTT.